These 9 T cell receptor beta chains were sequenced from one sample in a study of shared clonotypes between healthy human individuals. Using immunoSEQ multiplex PCR, the repertoire was profiled, and TCRdb retains in-frame clones only, with some absent. The data hold under 300,000 clones, with 60% to 80% observed a single time. Sequencing was performed on memory CD4+ T cells sorted from blood. The subset was: CD45RA-negative fraction. These receptors were collected from a young man in good health.

In regard to this clone: Different DNA sequences within this sample yield the same CDR3. The chain links TRBV9 to TRBJ2-5; no definite D call. Trimming removed 2 bases at V and 2 bases at J, with 10 bases between. Germline assignment: CDR1 SGDLS and CDR2 YYNGEE. The CDR3 has 14 residues. The DNA for the CDR3 is TGTGCCAGCAGCGTGGGCGTAGGACAAGAGACCCAGTACTTC. It encodes CASSVGVGQETQYF.

The V gene is TRBV9, the J gene TRBJ2-5; D call uncertain. The CDR3 extends over 14 amino acids. Germline CDR1 SGDLS, CDR2 YYNGEE. The V end was cut by 4 bases, the J end by 9 bases, with 19 bases between. Written as DNA, the CDR3 is TGTGCCAGCAGCTCCTCGTGGGCGTTTGGGGCCCAGTACTTC. Amino acid sequence: CASSSSWAFGAQYF.

The rearrangement links TRBV6-6 to TRBJ2-7, with a weak D call TRBD1 (6 bases). Germline CDR1 MNHNY, CDR2 SVGAGI (reference sequence). This CDR3 comprises 13 residues. The ends were cut back, 6 bases at V and 2 bases at J, with 11 bases in the middle. The CDR3 region has the DNA TGTGCCAGCAGGGGGACACCAGCCTACGAGCAGTACTTC. Its protein is CASRGTPAYEQYF.

The chain links TRBV6-6 to TRBJ1-2; D uncertain. Germline assignment: CDR1 MNHNY and CDR2 SVGAGI (reference sequence). Trimming stripped 2 bases from V and 2 bases from J, with 6 bases between. This CDR3 is built from 13 residues. In DNA form, the CDR3 reads TGTGCCAGCAGTTACGGGCAGAACTATGGCTACACCTTC. It specifies CASSYGQNYGYTF.

The chain carries TRBV6-6 and TRBJ2-5; D perhaps matches TRBD1 (6 bases). CDR3 size: 14 residues. Germline V lookup: CDR1 MNHNY, CDR2 SVGAGI (reference sequence). Trimming pared 6 bases from V and 4 bases from J, leaving 15 bases between. The chain's CDR3 is CASSHRDRRETQYF. In DNA, the CDR3 is TGTGCCAGCAGCCACAGGGATCGGAGAGAGACCCAGTACTTC.

This clone occurred a few times. CDR3 nucleotide sequence: TGTGCCAGCAGCCGCTCTGGAAACACCATATATTTT. Translating it yields CASSRSGNTIYF. The chain links TRBV7-9 to TRBJ1-3; D gene unclear. Trimming removed 5 bases at V and 0 bases at J, with 2 bases between. Per germline, CDR1 SEHNR and CDR2 FQNEAQ (reference sequence). The CDR3 has 12 residues.

The rearrangement uses TRBV5-6 and TRBJ1-5; the D gene is possibly TRBD1 (5 bases). Trimming cost V 4 bases and J 5 bases, with 7 bases left between them. Per the germline V gene, CDR1 is SGHDT and CDR2 is YYEEEE. The CDR3 is 12 amino acids. The CDR3 here is CASSEGHQPQHF. For the CDR3, the DNA is TGTGCCAGCAGCGAGGGGCATCAGCCCCAGCATTTT.

V gene TRBV5-1 combines with J gene TRBJ2-7; D not resolved. V lost 0 bases to trimming and J lost 0 bases, with 16 bases between them. Looked up from germline, CDR1 is SGHRS and CDR2 is YFSETQ. This CDR3 comprises 17 residues. CDR3 loop: CASSLGPGVALSYEQYF. Here the CDR3 DNA reads TGCGCCAGCAGCTTGGGGCCCGGAGTGGCTCTCTCCTACGAGCAGTACTTC.

This clone occurred a few times. The chain uses TRBV19 and TRBJ1-4, with D unclear. The V gene lost 11 bases and the J gene lost 7 bases, with 17 bases spanning the gap. The CDR3 sequence is 13 residues long. Germline V gene sequence: CDR1 LNHDA, CDR2 SQIVND (reference sequence). CDR3 nucleotides: TGTGCCCAGCAGATCGTACTTGGTGAAAAACTGTTTTTT. Encoded protein: CAQQIVLGEKLFF. The full variable domain, in which reference TRBV19 and TRBJ1-4 provide the parts outside the CDR3, is DGGITQSPKYLFRKEGQNVTLSCEQNLNHDAMYWYRQDPGQGLRLIYYSQIVNDFQKGDIAEGYSVSREKKESFPLTVTSAQKNPTAFYLCAQQIVLGEKLFFGSGTQLSVL.